Below, 23 T cell receptor beta chains from the same sample are listed, as sequenced in a study of T cell responses to AZD1222 COVID-19 vaccine. Repertoires were generated with immunoSEQ multiplex PCR, while TCRdb's copy carries only in-frame clones and drops some. This sample has 180,000 or so clones; around nine tenths occur once, and the top ten carry 2.5% to 3%. Here the sequenced sample was peripheral blood, taken on day 0 of AZD1222 vaccination. These receptors were collected from an adult in good health.

The chain carries TRBV10-2 and TRBJ1-5; D uncertain. This CDR3 spans 13 amino acids. Trimming stripped 5 bases from V and 6 bases from J, with 11 bases between. The germline V gene encodes CDR1 WSHSY and CDR2 SAAADI. The chain's CDR3 is CASSPSGAQPQHF. In DNA, the CDR3 is TGCGCCAGCAGTCCCTCGGGAGCTCAGCCCCAGCATTTT.

The V gene is TRBV27, the J gene TRBJ1-6; TRBD1 matches at 7 bases. V dropped 6 bases and J dropped 10; count of bases not matched to a gene: 12. The CDR3 is made up of 15 amino acids. Germline V CDR1 and CDR2: MNHEY, SMNVEV (reference sequence). CDR3 nucleotides: TGTGCCAGCAGCCTCCGACAGGGAGGTTTCTCACCCCTCCACTTT. This encodes CASSLRQGGFSPLHF.

The rearrangement joins TRBV3-1 (or the pseudogene TRBV3-2) to TRBJ1-1; 9 bases are shared with TRBD1. J gave up 4 bases and V 4 bases, and 7 bases lay outside the gene matches. The CDR3 sequence is 15 residues long. Germline CDR1 is LGHDT and CDR2 is YNNKEL (reference sequence). In DNA form, the CDR3 reads TGTGCCAGCAGCCCCGGGACAGGGATCATCACTGAAGCTTTCTTT. Amino acid sequence: CASSPGTGIITEAFF.

V usage is TRBV7-7 and J usage is TRBJ2-3, with D perhaps TRBD1 (6 bases). Germline V lookup: CDR1 SSHAT, CDR2 FNYEAQ (reference sequence). The germline V and J ends were trimmed by 1 base and 5 bases, with 13 bases remaining between them. The CDR3 sequence is 15 residues long. The CDR3 sequence is CASSLGGRPGDTQYF. In DNA, the CDR3 is TGTGCCAGCAGCTTAGGGGGGCGACCGGGAGATACGCAGTATTTT.

V gene TRBV13 combines with J gene TRBJ2-3, with unresolved D. Germline loops: CDR1 PRHDT, CDR2 FYEKMQ (reference sequence). The CDR3 loop spans 15 amino acids. Trimming left V 2 bases short and J 0 bases short, with 9 bases between. CDR3 nucleotide sequence: TGTGCCAGCAGCTTAAGAGGAGAGAGCACAGATACGCAGTATTTT. This translates into CASSLRGESTDTQYF.

The chain joins TRBV25-1 to TRBJ1-1, with 7 bases fitting TRBD1. The length of the CDR3 is 14 residues. The junction had 8 bases not matched to a gene; V was cut back by 6 bases and J by 4 bases. Per the germline V gene, CDR1 is MGHDK and CDR2 is SYGVNS. CDR3 coding DNA: TGTGCCAGCAGAAAAACAGGGGTTAGCACTGAAGCTTTCTTT. Amino acids: CASRKTGVSTEAFF. Supplemented by reference TRBV25-1 and TRBJ1-1, the full variable domain reads EADIYQTPRYLVIGTGKKITLECSQTMGHDKMYWYQQDPGMELHLIHYSYGVNSTEKGDLSSESTVSRIRTEHFPLTLESARPSHTSQYLCASRKTGVSTEAFFGQGTRLTVV.

The V call is TRBV5-1, the J call TRBJ1-1, with 7 positions matching TRBD1. The CDR3 totals 18 residues. V lost 0 bases and J lost 1; bases outside the gene matches: 12. From germline, CDR1 is SGHRS and CDR2 YFSETQ. CDR3 coding DNA: TGCGCCAGCAGCTTGGGGACAGGCTTCGGGTCGCCGAACACTGAAGCTTTCTTT. This codes for CASSLGTGFGSPNTEAFF.

The V gene is TRBV27, the J gene TRBJ1-1, with D perhaps TRBD1 (5 bases). The CDR3 spans 15 residues. V lost 4 bases to trimming and J lost 5 bases, with 17 bases between them. Germline CDR1 reads MNHEY; CDR2 reads SMNVEV (reference sequence). This chain's CDR3 is CASSYLGHMGTEAFF. The CDR3, as DNA: TGTGCCAGCAGTTACCTCGGACACATGGGGACTGAAGCTTTCTTT.

The chain uses TRBV30 and TRBJ2-7; no reliable D call. The CDR3 sequence is 14 residues long. The germline CDR1 and CDR2 sequences are GTSNPN and SVGIG (reference sequence). V lost 0 bases and J lost 3, with 12 bases in between. This chain's CDR3 is CAWSVPRRGYEQYF. CDR3 coding DNA: TGTGCCTGGAGTGTACCGCGGCGTGGCTACGAGCAGTACTTC.

The chain employs TRBV10-3 and TRBJ2-3; D is tentatively TRBD1 or TRBD2 (7 bases each). The CDR3 length is 19 residues. The germline V gene has CDR1 ENHRY and CDR2 SYGVKD. The V end was cut by 3 bases, the J end by 2 bases, with 24 bases between. CDR3 sequence reads: CAISEQRGQGDYHTDTQYF. The CDR3, as DNA: TGTGCCATCAGTGAACAGCGAGGGCAGGGGGACTACCACACAGATACGCAGTATTTT.

The chain employs TRBV10-3 and TRBJ2-7; 7 bases line up with TRBD2. J was trimmed by 3 bases and V by 3 bases; bases with no gene match: 11. Germline CDR1 and CDR2: ENHRY and SYGVKD. The CDR3 covers 16 residues. The CDR3 is CAISEGGRGGDYEQYF. The DNA for the CDR3 is TGTGCCATCAGTGAAGGTGGACGGGGAGGGGACTACGAGCAGTACTTC.

This chain links TRBV5-1 with TRBJ2-7; possible D gene TRBD2, 6 bases. Between the trimmed V and J ends, which lost 2 bases and 2 bases, there was a span of 14 bases. The CDR3 consists of 15 residues. Germline CDR1 reads SGHRS; CDR2 reads YFSETQ. This CDR3 reads CASSFLRDSPYEQYF. The CDR3 DNA follows: TGCGCCAGCAGCTTCCTCCGGGACTCACCCTACGAGCAGTACTTC.

The chain couples TRBV6-5 to TRBJ1-1; D perhaps matches TRBD1 (5 bases). The V and J ends lost 1 base and 1 base respectively, with 7 bases between them. The CDR3 runs to 14 residues. Per the germline V gene, CDR1 is MNHEY and CDR2 is SVGAGI. CDR3 sequence (DNA): TGTGCCAGCAGTTACTGGGGCAGGAACACTGAAGCTTTCTTT. This encodes CASSYWGRNTEAFF.

V is TRBV18 and J is TRBJ2-7, with 8 bases fitting TRBD1. The CDR3 runs 15 residues. The V and J ends lost 2 bases and 2 bases, in that order; junction bases with no gene match: 5. Germline CDR1 reads KGHSH; CDR2 reads LQKENI. For the CDR3, the DNA is TGTGCCAGCTCACCAGGAACAGGGGGAACCTACGAGCAGTACTTC. It codes for CASSPGTGGTYEQYF.

V gene TRBV2 combines with J gene TRBJ1-2, with D possibly TRBD1 on 5 matching bases. Germline V lookup: CDR1 SNHLY, CDR2 FYNNEI. This CDR3 has 16 amino acids. V was trimmed by 0 bases and J by 4 bases, leaving 15 bases between them. The CDR3 spells CASSEALQGSFYGYTF. The CDR3 DNA reads TGTGCCAGCAGTGAAGCGCTTCAGGGCAGTTTCTATGGCTACACCTTC.

This chain joins TRBV6-5 and TRBJ1-5; D remains unclear. This CDR3 has 14 residues. Germline V gene lookup returns CDR1 MNHEY and CDR2 SVGAGI. V lost 10 bases to trimming and J lost 0 bases, with 13 bases between them. CDR3 in amino acids: CATSDGYSNQPQHF. CDR3 coding DNA: TGTGCCACCTCGGACGGTTATAGCAATCAGCCCCAGCATTTT.

As DNA, the CDR3 is TGTGCCAGCAGGTCCGGGACAGGGGGTGCGTTCTTC. Its translation is CASRSGTGGAFF. The chain links TRBV12-3 or TRBV12-4 to TRBJ2-1, with 11 nucleotides matching TRBD1. V lost 6 bases to trimming and J lost 15 bases; unmatched junction nucleotides: 7. The length of the CDR3 is 12 residues.

The chain links TRBV6-5 to TRBJ2-7, with D tentatively TRBD1 (6 bases). Germline V CDR1 and CDR2: MNHEY, SVGAGI. CDR3 length equals 15 residues. Trimming pared 0 bases from V and 4 bases from J, leaving 13 bases between. CDR3 sequence reads: CASSYSRDTVYEQYF. DNA of the CDR3: TGTGCCAGCAGTTACTCCCGGGACACCGTTTACGAGCAGTACTTC.

The rearrangement joins TRBV5-1 to TRBJ2-1, with 9 bases fitting TRBD2. The CDR3 is 16 amino acids. The trim removed 0 bases at V and 8 bases at J, leaving 9 bases unmatched. CDR1 SGHRS and CDR2 YFSETQ come from the germline V gene. The CDR3 is CASSLGLLAGRDEQFF. The CDR3 DNA is TGCGCCAGCAGCTTGGGTCTCCTAGCGGGAAGGGATGAGCAGTTCTTC.

The V gene is TRBV7-2, the J gene TRBJ2-1; perhaps TRBD1 as D (6 bases). Per germline, CDR1 SGHTA and CDR2 FQGNSA. Deletions cut 6 bases from V and 8 bases from J, with 11 bases between. The CDR3 extends over 12 amino acids. This CDR3 reads CASSTDSDEQFF. The CDR3 DNA is TGTGCCAGCAGTACGGACAGCGATGAGCAGTTCTTC.

CDR3 region: CASSFSGMHNEQFF. The CDR3 DNA follows: TGTGCCAGCAGCTTCTCTGGGATGCACAATGAGCAGTTCTTC. This chain connects TRBV7-2 to TRBJ2-1; D ambiguous. Germline V gene sequence: CDR1 SGHTA, CDR2 FQGNSA. The CDR3 runs 14 residues. Trimming took off 3 bases at V and 5 bases at J, with 11 bases between the two ends.

This sequence joins TRBV5-4 and TRBJ1-1; possible D gene TRBD1, 6 bases. This CDR3 is 13 amino acids long. CDR1 is SGHNT and CDR2 is YYREEE in the germline V gene (reference sequence). Deletions cut 5 bases from V and 11 bases from J, with 19 bases between. The DNA of the CDR3 is TGTGCCAGCAGGTCACAGCCGGGACATGAGGCTTTCTTT. It yields the protein CASRSQPGHEAFF.

V usage is TRBV13 and J usage is TRBJ2-7; TRBD2 is a possible D gene (6 bases). The CDR3 extends over 16 amino acids. Trimming pared 0 bases from V and 3 bases from J, leaving 15 bases between. Germline values: CDR1 PRHDT, CDR2 FYEKMQ (reference sequence). In DNA, the CDR3 is TGTGCCAGCAGCTTAGGCCATGGGACTTCGGGCTACGAGCAGTACTTC. It yields the protein CASSLGHGTSGYEQYF.